This is a list of T cell receptor beta chains from one sample in a study of OX40 agonist ivuxolimab in advanced cancers. Assay used: immunoSEQ multiplex PCR; TCRdb lists only in-frame clones, some missing. The repertoire consists of around 40,000 clones, with approximately 79% occurring once and the leading ten covering under 9%. Sequencing used CD4+ or CD8+ T cells sorted from blood, obtained in a trial of the OX40 agonist ivuxolimab. Receptors originate from an adult with an advanced solid tumor such as melanoma, head and neck, liver or kidney cancer. CDR3s include the opening cysteine and the closing phenylalanine or tryptophan. Each record gives: CDR3 length, V gene, J gene, CDR3 protein.

>15|TRBV7-8|TRBJ2-7
CASSPGLGTSYEQYF
>15|TRBV7-6|TRBJ2-2
CASSSSGSLGGELFF
>16|TRBV7-6|TRBJ2-3
CASSSTGTESTDTQYF
>19|TRBV29-1|TRBJ2-1
CSVPILGIRGLSEPNEQFF
>16|TRBV4-1|TRBJ2-3
CASSQGISGGTDTQYF
>13|TRBV6-6|TRBJ1-5
CATQDRVGQPQHF
>14|TRBV5-6|TRBJ1-5
CASSLSRNNQPQHF
>13|TRBV5-1|TRBJ1-1
CASSLDSDTEAFF
>14|TRBV27|TRBJ2-1
CASRDRGGSNEQFF
>14|TRBV9|TRBJ2-2
CASSVASSTGELFF
>12|TRBV6-5|TRBJ1-1
CASSYGGTEAFF
>19|TRBV11-2|TRBJ2-1
CASSLAATSGRRRGNEQFF
>20|TRBV10-3|TRBJ1-6
CAVSPFDLGGARDYNSPLHF
>14|TRBV5-6|TRBJ1-5
CASSSGLLNQPQHF
>13|TRBV4-1|TRBJ2-2
CASSERGGGELFF
>14|TRBV5-5|TRBJ1-1
CASSPAWANTEAFF
>17|TRBV5-6|TRBJ2-1
CASSWRLAESSYNEQFF
>18|TRBV5-1|TRBJ2-2
CASSLRVAGGRNTGELFF
>18|TRBV7-2|TRBJ2-1
CASSLALGRTSAYNEQFF
>13|TRBV27|TRBJ2-1
CASSREGGREQFF
>15|TRBV10-1|TRBJ2-4
CASSEGVLAKNIQYF
>14|TRBV7-9|TRBJ2-7
CASIRTGDAYEQYF
>15|TRBV2|TRBJ1-1
CASSTIREGGTEAFF
>11|TRBV19|TRBJ1-1
CASSIRASAFF
>14|TRBV6-6|TRBJ1-3
CASTRPERGNTIYF
>15|TRBV5-5|TRBJ2-7
CASSLAMWSSYEQYF
>14|TRBV5-1|TRBJ1-1
CASSLILANTEAFF
>13|TRBV7-6|TRBJ2-5
CASSLDQQETQYF
>11|TRBV19|TRBJ2-7
CASSPGFEQYF
>14|TRBV5-4|-
CASSLGGSNYEQYF
>14|TRBV7-8|TRBJ2-3
CASSLGGTTGSQYF
>14|TRBV25-1|TRBJ2-1
CASEPLTEHNEQFF
>13|TRBV2|TRBJ1-5
CASYRGLDQPQHF
>15|TRBV5-1|TRBJ1-2
CASSTDSLNIYGYTF
>18|TRBV9|TRBJ2-2
CASSARYSGRGNTGELFF
>17|TRBV27|TRBJ1-5
CASSPIDEGWGNQPQHF
>15|TRBV6-1|TRBJ2-7
CASSESTPRFYEQYF
>15|TRBV28|TRBJ1-1
CASSSLGGENTEAFF
>14|TRBV7-8|TRBJ2-7
CASSLALTSYEQYF
>13|TRBV10-3|TRBJ1-1
CAIRGSSNTEAFF
>14|TRBV11-2|TRBJ2-3
CASSLTGDTDTQYF
>11|TRBV6-1|TRBJ1-5
CASGTNQPQHF
>13|TRBV28|TRBJ1-2
CASSYGTVYGYTF
>15|TRBV5-5|TRBJ2-2
CASSRGGANTGELFF
>14|TRBV6-5|TRBJ1-1
CASSLQGRNTEAFF
>14|TRBV5-1|TRBJ2-5
CASSLGQREETQYF
>13|TRBV19|TRBJ2-3
CASSGQGWDTQYF
>16|TRBV5-4|TRBJ2-2
CASSLDVAGGPGELFF